Following are 17 T cell receptor beta chains from one sample sequenced in a study of T cell changes during pregnancy in multiple sclerosis. Some clones are missing from TCRdb's copy, which holds only in-frame ones; the method was immunoSEQ multiplex PCR. The profile shows around 92,000 clones, approximately 94% of them singletons. Sequenced material: peripheral blood, taken in the third trimester of pregnancy. The source of these receptors is a female donor with multiple sclerosis, enrolled in a pregnancy study.

V and J are TRBV19 and TRBJ2-5; D remains unclear. V lost 6 bases and J 5 bases, leaving 13 bases between the germline ends. In germline, CDR1 is LNHDA, CDR2 SQIVND (reference sequence). The CDR3 has 13 residues. CDR3 sequence reads: CASSPGVGETQYF. DNA of the CDR3: TGTGCCAGTAGCCCCGGAGTTGGGGAGACCCAGTACTTC.

This clone appeared a single time. The V gene is TRBV5-1, the J gene TRBJ2-1; 15 bases are shared with TRBD2. The CDR3 sequence is 16 residues long. In germline, CDR1 is SGHRS, CDR2 YFSETQ. The trim removed 4 bases at V and 6 bases at J, leaving 5 bases unmatched. The CDR3 loop is CASSLRTSGRANEQFF. The CDR3 region has the DNA TGCGCCAGCAGCCTGAGGACTAGCGGGAGGGCCAATGAGCAGTTCTTC.

The chain employs TRBV11-2 and TRBJ2-6; D possibly corresponds to TRBD1 (6 bases). There are 16 residues in the CDR3. The V gene's germline CDR1 is SGHAT and CDR2 FQNNGV. The germline V and J ends were trimmed by 2 bases and 0 bases, with 8 bases remaining between them. DNA of the CDR3: TGTGCCAGCAGCTTAAGGGGGACCTCTGGGGCCAACGTCCTGACTTTC. It is translated as CASSLRGTSGANVLTF.

The V gene is TRBV5-1, the J gene TRBJ2-3, with TRBD2 matching 13 bases. The CDR3 loop spans 18 amino acids. Trimming removed 4 bases from V and 3 bases from J; junction bases left unmatched: 11. CDR1 and CDR2 (germline): SGHRS, YFSETQ. The CDR3 loop is CASSQLLAGGVGTDTQYF. Written as DNA, the CDR3 is TGCGCCAGCAGCCAACTACTAGCGGGAGGGGTCGGGACAGATACGCAGTATTTT.

The rearrangement joins TRBV7-8 to TRBJ2-3, with TRBD2 matching 11 bases. Germline assignment: CDR1 SGHVS and CDR2 FQNEAQ. The V and J ends lost 2 bases and 4 bases, in that order; junction bases with no gene match: 5. The CDR3 has 16 amino acids. CDR3 DNA sequence: TGTGCCAGCAGCTTACCTAGCGGGAGGTCGCCAGATACGCAGTATTTT. This sequence encodes CASSLPSGRSPDTQYF.

This rearrangement joins TRBV5-1 to TRBJ2-1; 8 bases fit TRBD2. This CDR3 is built from 15 residues. V lost 0 bases to trimming and J lost 4 bases; unmatched junction nucleotides: 3. Germline CDR1 SGHRS, CDR2 YFSETQ. The CDR3 region has the DNA TGCGCCAGCAGCTTGGTTCCTAGCGGGTACAATGAGCAGTTCTTC. Translated: CASSLVPSGYNEQFF.

The V and J genes are TRBV4-3 and TRBJ2-7; TRBD2 is a possible D gene (6 bases). The CDR3 is 16 residues long. V lost 0 bases, J lost 3 bases, and 15 bases lay in between. The V gene's germline CDR1 is LGHNA and CDR2 YSLEER. The CDR3 DNA sequence: TGCGCCAGCAGCCAAGAGGAGGGGAGCGCCTACTACGAGCAGTACTTC. This gives the protein CASSQEEGSAYYEQYF.

The chain couples TRBV29-1 to TRBJ2-2; TRBD1 matches at 10 bases. Trimming cost V 3 bases and J 6 bases; bases outside gene matches: 7. CDR3 length equals 15 residues. Germline loops: CDR1 SQVTM, CDR2 ANQGSEA. The CDR3 sequence is CSVDKRTGGPGELFF. In DNA, the CDR3 is TGCAGCGTTGATAAGAGGACAGGGGGGCCCGGGGAGCTGTTTTTT.

V gene TRBV6-5 combines with J gene TRBJ1-5, with D possibly matching TRBD1 (5 bases). Germline lookup yields CDR1 MNHEY and CDR2 SVGAGI. This CDR3 has 13 amino acids. The V and J ends lost 6 bases and 4 bases respectively, with 10 bases between them. This CDR3 is CASRRGENQPQHF. In DNA form, the CDR3 reads TGTGCCAGCAGGCGGGGGGAGAATCAGCCCCAGCATTTT.

This clone was recorded only once. The CDR3: CASSLQSSYGYTF. Here the CDR3 DNA reads TGTGCCAGCAGCTTACAGTCTTCCTATGGCTACACCTTC. This chain connects TRBV7-2 to TRBJ1-2; D remains unclear. The V end was cut by 2 bases, the J end by 4 bases, with 8 bases between. The germline CDR1 and CDR2 sequences are SGHTA and FQGNSA. The CDR3 consists of 13 residues.

This chain connects TRBV5-1 to TRBJ2-7; maybe TRBD2 (5 bases). Trimming pared 2 bases from V and 3 bases from J, leaving 24 bases between. In germline, CDR1 is SGHRS, CDR2 YFSETQ. This CDR3 region has 18 residues. In DNA, the CDR3 is TGCGCCAGCAGCTTCGGCATAATGACCGTGACTAAAAACTACGAGCAGTACTTC. Residues: CASSFGIMTVTKNYEQYF.

The chain joins TRBV29-1 to TRBJ2-7, with 8 bases identical to TRBD1. This CDR3 has 13 amino acids. V trimming: 4 bases; J trimming: 3 bases; junction bases outside the gene matches: 5. Germline lookup yields CDR1 SQVTM and CDR2 ANQGSEA. The CDR3 sequence: CSVGQGRSYEQYF. The CDR3 DNA reads TGCAGCGTTGGACAGGGGAGGAGCTACGAGCAGTACTTC.

The genes are TRBV6-1 and TRBJ2-7; D perhaps matches TRBD2 (6 bases). This CDR3 contains 15 residues. Germline V lookup: CDR1 MNHNS, CDR2 SASEGT. V gave up 4 bases and J gave up 5 bases, with 18 bases separating them. CDR3 residues: CASSVPTRIVDEQYF. The CDR3 nucleotides are TGTGCCAGCAGTGTTCCGACTAGAATTGTCGACGAGCAGTACTTC.

The V and J genes are TRBV4-1 and TRBJ2-3, with D possibly TRBD2 on 5 matching bases. The CDR3 consists of 16 residues. Deletions cut 4 bases from V and 0 bases from J, with 14 bases between. In germline, CDR1 is MGHRA, CDR2 YSYEKL. For the CDR3, the DNA is TGCGCCAGCAGCCTACGCAGCGGATCTAGCACAGATACGCAGTATTTT. As protein: CASSLRSGSSTDTQYF.

The V gene is TRBV28, the J gene TRBJ2-7; 10 bases are shared with TRBD2. The CDR3 loop spans 15 amino acids. Per the germline V gene, CDR1 is MDHEN and CDR2 is SYDVKM. The V segment lost 7 bases and the J segment 3 bases; nucleotides outside the gene matches: 9. The CDR3 coding sequence is TGTGCCAGCAATCTTTTAGCGGGAGGATTCTACGAGCAGTACTTC. This codes for CASNLLAGGFYEQYF.

The V call is TRBV6-5, the J call TRBJ1-2; D gene uncertain. Germline V gene lookup returns CDR1 MNHEY and CDR2 SVGAGI. The V end was cut by 0 bases, the J end by 8 bases, with 16 bases between. CDR3 length: 15 residues. For the CDR3, the DNA is TGTGCCAGCAGTTACTCGCCGGGGAACATGGAAGGCTACACCTTC. Translated: CASSYSPGNMEGYTF.

The chain recombines TRBV28 with TRBJ2-7; 9 positions agree with TRBD1. The germline CDR1 and CDR2 sequences are MDHEN and SYDVKM. Trimming removed 5 bases from V and 7 bases from J; junction bases left unmatched: 9. This CDR3 contains 14 residues. The CDR3 spells CASSHPGQGMEQYF. DNA of the CDR3: TGTGCCAGCAGTCACCCGGGACAGGGTATGGAGCAGTACTTC.